The T cell receptor (beta chain) under discussion was sequenced for a study of graft-versus-host responses after intestinal transplantation. About the research overall: Transplants were multivisceral, liver-intestinal, or isolated intestinal.

This CDR3 is 18 amino acids long. V dropped 3 bases and J dropped 0; count of bases not matched to a gene: 11. Germline lookup yields CDR1 LNHDA and CDR2 SQIVND (reference sequence). Produced via immunoSEQ multiplex PCR; TCRdb's table is partial and in-frame only. The table lists more than 50,000 clones, roughly 89% of them singletons. Graft samples were processed, releasing intraepithelial and lamina propria lymphocytes. The sequencing used ileum tissue, collected more than 350 days after transplant. The V call is TRBV19, the J call TRBJ1-1; 9 nucleotides match TRBD1. This receptor was obtained from a human patient who received an intestinal transplant, so some T cells may come from the graft donor. The CDR3 coding sequence is TGTGCCAGTAGTATCCCCTTTGGGGACAGGGCCATGAACACTGAAGCTTTCTTT. Translation gives CASSIPFGDRAMNTEAFF.